Here is one T cell receptor beta chain with its context. The sample originates from a study of blood T cells in healthy people across ages. V was pared by 4 bases and J by 5 bases, with 14 bases between. Germline lookup yields CDR1 SGHVS and CDR2 FQNEAQ. The CDR3 consists of 14 residues. A second about 7 to 12 cycle PCR used barcoded and J-beta primers. Each CDR3 protein gets one entry after TCRdb re-called the 5' RACE reads with MiXCR. The sample holds about 800,000 distinct CDR3 sequences, roughly 25% seen once. The same specimen was also included in a second study, on T cells of mothers and their children. That work adds: Similar effects of thymic selection on TCR recombination output were recorded in related and unrelated pairs. Persisting microchimeric T cell clones went undetected.

The chain couples TRBV7-8 to TRBJ1-1; perhaps TRBD1 as D (5 bases). This TCR derives from a boy aged 5-17 years in good health. The sample was blood. This CDR3 is CASSSREGRTEAFF. The CDR3 DNA reads TGTGCCAGCAGCTCCAGAGAGGGACGGACTGAAGCTTTCTTT.